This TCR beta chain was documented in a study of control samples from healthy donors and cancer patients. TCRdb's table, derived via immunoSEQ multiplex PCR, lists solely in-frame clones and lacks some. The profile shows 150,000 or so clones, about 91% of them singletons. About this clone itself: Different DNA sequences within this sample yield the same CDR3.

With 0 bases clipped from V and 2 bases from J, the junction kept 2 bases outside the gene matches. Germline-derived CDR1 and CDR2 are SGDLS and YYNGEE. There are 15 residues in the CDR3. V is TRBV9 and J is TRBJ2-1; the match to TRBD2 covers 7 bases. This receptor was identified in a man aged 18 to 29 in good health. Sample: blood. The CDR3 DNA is TGTGCCAGCAGCGTAGCGGGGGGAACCTACAATGAGCAGTTCTTC. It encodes CASSVAGGTYNEQFF.